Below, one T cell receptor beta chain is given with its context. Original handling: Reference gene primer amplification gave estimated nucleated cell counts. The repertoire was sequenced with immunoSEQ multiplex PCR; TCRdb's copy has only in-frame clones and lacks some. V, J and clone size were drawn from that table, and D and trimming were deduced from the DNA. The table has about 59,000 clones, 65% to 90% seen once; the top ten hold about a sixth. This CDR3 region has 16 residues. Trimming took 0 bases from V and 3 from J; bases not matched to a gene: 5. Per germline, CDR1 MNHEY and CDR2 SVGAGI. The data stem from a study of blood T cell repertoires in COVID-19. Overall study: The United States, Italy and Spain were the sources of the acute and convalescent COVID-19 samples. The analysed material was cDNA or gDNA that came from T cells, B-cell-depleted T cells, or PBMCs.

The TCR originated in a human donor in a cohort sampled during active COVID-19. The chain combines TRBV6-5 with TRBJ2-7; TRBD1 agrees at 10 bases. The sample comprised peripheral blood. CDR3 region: CASSYSFGTGVYEQYF. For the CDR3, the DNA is TGTGCCAGCAGTTACTCGTTCGGGACAGGGGTCTACGAGCAGTACTTC.